A single sample gave rise to the 19 T cell receptor beta chains below, sequenced in a study of CD8 T cells in Susac syndrome. The authors reverse transcribed roughly 0.5 to 1 ug RNA with random hexamers. TCRdb called the immunoSEQ multiplex PCR reads again in MiXCR, with one record for every CDR3 protein. The table shows around 160,000 distinct CDR3 sequences, with over 85% occurring only once. The sample comprised CD4+ T cells from PBMCs. The receptor set was obtained from a human donor in good health.

The chain links TRBV20-1 to TRBJ2-3, with TRBD2 matching over 9 bases. The J segment lost 5 bases and the V segment lost 3 bases, leaving 9 bases of the junction unmatched. The CDR3 sequence is 15 residues long. Germline-derived CDR1 and CDR2 are DFQATT and SNEGSKA (reference sequence). Here the CDR3 reads CSASLGGGGKDTQYF. CDR3 nucleotide sequence: TGCAGTGCTAGCCTAGGCGGGGGGGGAAAAGATACGCAGTATTTT.

Notes on this clonotype: The junction shows a germline mismatch at one end, possibly a read error. V gene TRBV30 combines with J gene TRBJ1-1; D unresolved. CDR3 size: 12 residues. Germline-derived CDR1 and CDR2 are GTSNPN and SVGIG (reference sequence). The CDR3 here is CAWSPQRTGPLF. As DNA, the CDR3 is TGTGCCTGGAGTCCGCAACGGACTGGCCCGCTCTTT.

This clonotype has a handful of counts. J is TRBJ2-1 and V is TRBV6-1; TRBD1 matches at 8 bases. The V gene end was trimmed by 4 bases and the J gene end by 4 bases; junction bases not matched to a gene: 3. The CDR3 spans 14 residues. The germline V gene has CDR1 MNHNS and CDR2 SASEGT. The CDR3 region is CASSGQGSYNEQFF. The CDR3 DNA is TGTGCCAGCAGTGGACAGGGGAGTTACAATGAGCAGTTCTTC.

For the CDR3, the DNA is TGTGCCAGCAGTTTTGTGAGCACAGATACGCAGTATTTT. This encodes CASSFVSTDTQYF. The chain links TRBV28 to TRBJ2-3, with D uncertain. Germline V gene data show CDR1 as MDHEN and CDR2 as SYDVKM. The CDR3 covers 13 residues. Trimming took off 3 bases at V and 0 bases at J, with 4 bases between the two ends.

The chain recombines TRBV20-1 with TRBJ1-6, with D possibly matching TRBD1 (5 bases). Trimming removed 1 base at V and 10 bases at J, with 14 bases between. The length of the CDR3 is 14 residues. Germline-derived CDR1 and CDR2 are DFQATT and SNEGSKA (reference sequence). CDR3 DNA sequence: TGCAGTGCTAGAGTGGGCAGGGTCGAGTCACCCCTCCACTTT. It specifies CSARVGRVESPLHF.

CDR3 nucleotide sequence: TGTGCCAGCAGCACCCTTGACGGGTACGAGCAGTACTTC. Translation gives CASSTLDGYEQYF. The J gene is TRBJ2-7, the V gene TRBV28; D unresolved. CDR1 MDHEN and CDR2 SYDVKM come from the germline V gene. Between the trimmed V and J ends, which lost 6 bases and 4 bases, there was a span of 13 bases. This CDR3 region has 13 residues. The variable domain in full, with the rest retrieved from reference TRBV28 and TRBJ2-7, is DVKVTQSSRYLVKRTGEKVFLECVQDMDHENMFWYRQDPGLGLRLIYFSYDVKMKEKGDIPEGYSVSREKKERFSLILESASTNQTSMYLCASSTLDGYEQYFGPGTRLTVT.

This rearrangement joins TRBV20-1 to TRBJ2-7, with 7 bases aligning to TRBD2. CDR1 and CDR2 (germline): DFQATT, SNEGSKA (reference sequence). The CDR3 runs to 12 residues. The CDR3 is CKLALSSYEQYF. CDR3 bases: TGCAAACTAGCGCTTAGCTCCTACGAGCAGTACTTC.

J is TRBJ2-7 and V is TRBV20-1; D may correspond to TRBD1 or TRBD2 (5 bases each). The V gene's germline CDR1 is DFQATT and CDR2 SNEGSKA (reference sequence). The CDR3 sequence is 13 residues long. V was shortened by 5 bases and J by 4 bases, with 15 bases between the two germline ends. DNA of the CDR3: TGCAGTGCTTCTATGTCGGGGCAGTACGAGCAGTACTTC. Amino acids: CSASMSGQYEQYF.

The V gene is TRBV20-1, the J gene TRBJ2-1; 7 nucleotides line up with TRBD1. In germline, CDR1 is DFQATT, CDR2 SNEGSKA (reference sequence). This CDR3 spans 14 amino acids. V gave up 3 bases and J gave up 2 bases; unmatched junction bases: 4. The CDR3 sequence is CSASRTGTYNEQFF. In DNA form, the CDR3 reads TGCAGTGCTAGCAGGACAGGCACCTACAATGAGCAGTTCTTC.

Here the CDR3 DNA reads TGTGCCAGCAGTGGGCCCGGGGGCACAGATACGCAGTATTTT. It codes for CASSGPGGTDTQYF. The chain has TRBV2 and TRBJ2-3, with D possibly being TRBD2 (5 bases). This CDR3 region has 14 residues. Trimming stripped 4 bases from V and 1 base from J, with 9 bases between. Germline V lookup: CDR1 SNHLY, CDR2 FYNNEI.

The chain uses TRBV19 and TRBJ2-1; D is possibly TRBD2 (5 bases). CDR3 size: 13 residues. Per germline, CDR1 LNHDA and CDR2 SQIVND (reference sequence). Trimming removed 3 bases at V and 8 bases at J, with 11 bases between. This CDR3 reads CASSIRGDDEQFF. The CDR3 DNA is TGTGCCAGTAGTATTCGGGGTGACGATGAGCAGTTCTTC.

This chain joins TRBV4-2 and TRBJ2-3; 12 bases map to TRBD2. This CDR3 has 20 amino acids. Unmatched junction bases numbered 14, after V lost 4 bases and J lost 0 bases. Per germline, CDR1 LGHNA and CDR2 YNFKEQ. The chain's CDR3 is CASSPNAVTSGGRSTDTQYF. The DNA for the CDR3 is TGTGCCAGCAGCCCCAACGCGGTCACTAGCGGGGGGCGCAGCACAGATACGCAGTATTTT.

The V gene is TRBV29-1, the J gene TRBJ1-2; 7 nucleotides match TRBD1. Germline assignment: CDR1 SQVTM and CDR2 ANQGSEA. The CDR3 sequence is 13 residues long. The CDR3: CSTAGQYNYGYTF. The DNA of the CDR3 is TGCAGTACGGCGGGACAGTATAACTATGGCTACACCTTC. The full variable domain, with the rest looked up from reference TRBV29-1 and TRBJ1-2, is SAVISQKPSRDICQRGTSLTIQCQVDSQVTMMFWYRQQPGQSLTLIATANQGSEATYESGFVIDKFPISRPNLTFSTLTVSNMSPEDSSIYLCSTAGQYNYGYTFGSGTRLTVV.

The chain combines TRBV9 with TRBJ2-1; D possibly corresponds to TRBD2 (7 bases). Deletions cut 0 bases from V and 9 bases from J, with 16 bases between. From germline, CDR1 is SGDLS and CDR2 YYNGEE. The CDR3 is made up of 15 amino acids. The CDR3 loop reads CASSVAGGPSGEQFF. Here the CDR3 DNA reads TGTGCCAGCAGCGTAGCGGGGGGCCCCTCAGGTGAGCAGTTCTTC.

The chain is built from TRBV5-1 and TRBJ2-6; D perhaps matches TRBD1 (6 bases). This CDR3 has 17 amino acids. The V end lost 0 bases, the J end lost 0 bases, and 10 bases lay between the germline ends. Germline assignment: CDR1 SGHRS and CDR2 YFSETQ. In DNA form, the CDR3 reads TGCGCCAGCAGCTTGGCCACAGGGAACTCTGGGGCCAACGTCCTGACTTTC. Its protein product is CASSLATGNSGANVLTF.

The CDR3 sequence: CASSQAPKGGYTF. The CDR3, as DNA: TGCGCCAGCAGCCAGGCCCCGAAGGGTGGCTACACCTTC. The chain employs TRBV4-3 and TRBJ1-2; no reliable D call. The CDR3 has 13 amino acids. Germline lookup yields CDR1 LGHNA and CDR2 YSLEER. Deletions cut 3 bases from V and 7 bases from J, with 12 bases between.

The chain has TRBV6-2 or TRBV6-3 and TRBJ2-6; no firm D call. V shed 5 bases and J shed 0 bases, with 8 bases lying between them. CDR3 length: 15 residues. In germline, CDR1 is MNHEY, CDR2 SVGEGT. CDR3 protein: CASSPVFSGANVLTF. CDR3 nucleotides: TGTGCCAGCAGTCCTGTTTTCTCTGGGGCCAACGTCCTGACTTTC.

This clonotype occurred once. V and J are TRBV4-3 and TRBJ1-5; D is undetermined. This CDR3 is 15 amino acids long. The V and J ends lost 2 bases and 5 bases respectively, with 13 bases between them. In germline, CDR1 is LGHNA, CDR2 YSLEER. The DNA of the CDR3 is TGCGCCAGCAGCCAACGTCGGGCAGGCGATCAGCCCCAGCATTTT. Amino acids: CASSQRRAGDQPQHF.

This clonotype was seen only a few times. This chain uses TRBV3-1 with TRBJ1-5, with D possibly being TRBD1 (6 bases). The CDR3 is 13 amino acids. From germline, CDR1 is LGHDT and CDR2 YNNKEL (reference sequence). V shed 8 bases and J shed 2 bases, with 10 bases lying between them. The CDR3 sequence: CASSQGRNQPQHF. In DNA, the CDR3 is TGTGCCAGCTCACAGGGACGCAATCAGCCCCAGCATTTT.